This entry describes one T cell receptor (beta chain). In the authors' methods: Reference gene primer amplification gave nucleated cell count estimates. Profiling relied on immunoSEQ multiplex PCR, and the TCRdb table lists in-frame clones only, not all of them. V and J calls and clone size follow that table, whereas D and trimming were derived from the DNA. The sample lists roughly 280,000 clones; 87% were seen once. This specimen belongs to a study of blood T cell repertoires in COVID-19. Study information: The United States, Italy and Spain provided the acute and convalescent COVID-19 samples. Sources were T cells, B-cell-depleted T cells, or PBMCs; the material itself was cDNA or gDNA.

Looked up from germline, CDR1 is SGHTA and CDR2 is FQGTGA. V gave up 3 bases and J gave up 5 bases, with 15 bases separating them. This CDR3 comprises 15 residues. The chain combines TRBV7-3 with TRBJ2-3; TRBD2 is a possible D gene (5 bases). The receptor's source is a woman between 45 and 60 years old who had recovered from COVID-19. Sequencing was performed on peripheral blood. CDR3 bases: TGTGCCAGCAGCTTCTCTGACTACCCAGGAGATACGCAGTATTTT. This codes for CASSFSDYPGDTQYF.